Below are 8 T cell receptor beta chains sequenced from a single sample in a study of identical twins. TCRdb fed the 5' RACE reads into MiXCR, producing one record per CDR3 protein. The profile covers about 240,000 distinct CDR3 sequences, with over 9.5% appearing a single time and more than 8% taken by the ten largest. The specimen sequenced was memory T cells sorted from blood. These TCRs come from a man aged 50 to 60 in good health.

This clonotype was seen repeatedly, ten times or more. This chain joins TRBV29-1 and TRBJ2-5; D ambiguous. Germline CDR1 reads SQVTM; CDR2 reads ANQGSEA. The CDR3 is 12 amino acids. V gave up 7 bases and J gave up 0 bases, with 9 bases separating them. DNA of the CDR3: TGCAGCGCCCAGGAGTACCAAGAGACCCAGTACTTC. Translation: CSAQEYQETQYF.

This clonotype was detected a few times. This chain joins TRBV7-2 and TRBJ2-7, with 9 bases matching TRBD1. CDR3 length equals 15 residues. Germline loops: CDR1 SGHTA, CDR2 FQGNSA. V trimming: 4 bases; J trimming: 4 bases; junction bases outside the gene matches: 8. CDR3 DNA sequence: TGTGCCAGCAGCTCTGGGACAGGGAGGGTATACGAGCAGTACTTC. Protein product: CASSSGTGRVYEQYF.

This clonotype was counted only a few times. The rearrangement uses TRBV4-1 and TRBJ2-3; 7 bases agree with TRBD1. The V and J ends lost 1 base and 3 bases, in that order; junction bases with no gene match: 7. The germline V gene encodes CDR1 MGHRA and CDR2 YSYEKL. The CDR3 runs to 16 residues. The DNA of the CDR3 is TGCGCCAGCAGCCAAGGTAGGACAGGCGTAACAGATACGCAGTATTTT. This gives the protein CASSQGRTGVTDTQYF.

This clonotype showed up many times. The chain couples TRBV10-3 to TRBJ2-1, with 11 nucleotides matching TRBD2. This CDR3 region has 15 residues. Trimming cost V 4 bases and J 7 bases; bases outside gene matches: 6. Germline V CDR1 and CDR2: ENHRY, SYGVKD. CDR3 DNA: TGTGCCATCAGTGGTACTAGCGGGAGTCGAAATGAGCAGTTCTTC. Its protein is CAISGTSGSRNEQFF.

The chain has TRBV7-3 and TRBJ2-5; maybe TRBD1 (5 bases). The CDR3 runs 14 residues. Germline lookup yields CDR1 SGHTA and CDR2 FQGTGA. V was shortened by 5 bases and J by 7 bases, with 17 bases between the two germline ends. The CDR3 sequence: CASSVYQGSGTQYF. DNA for the CDR3: TGTGCCAGCAGCGTTTATCAGGGTTCTGGGACCCAGTACTTC. Supplemented by reference TRBV7-3 and TRBJ2-5, the full variable domain reads GAGVSQTPSNKVTEKGKYVELRCDPISGHTALYWYRQSLGQGPEFLIYFQGTGAADDSGLPNDRFFAVRPEGSVSTLKIQRTERGDSAVYLCASSVYQGSGTQYFGPGTRLLVL.

This clonotype was found many times. The rearrangement uses TRBV20-1 and TRBJ1-2; D gene unclear. V was pared by 3 bases and J by 8 bases, with 22 bases between. Germline V gene lookup returns CDR1 DFQATT and CDR2 SNEGSKA (reference sequence). The CDR3 is made up of 15 amino acids. For the CDR3, the DNA is TGCAGTGCTAGTCCTCCCTCCTCGATTCTAGGCGGCTACACCTTC. It yields the protein CSASPPSSILGGYTF.

The rearrangement joins TRBV5-4 to TRBJ1-2; D perhaps matches TRBD1 (6 bases). The CDR3 is 14 amino acids. V shed 1 base and J shed 6 bases, with 13 bases lying between them. Germline V gives CDR1 SGHNT, CDR2 YYREEE (reference sequence). The CDR3 coding sequence is TGTGCCAGCAGCTTGAGGGGGGCACGGGATGGCTACACCTTC. Protein sequence: CASSLRGARDGYTF.

This clonotype was observed at least ten times. The chain combines TRBV5-1 with TRBJ2-7; D is perhaps TRBD1 (5 bases). The V and J ends lost 2 bases and 2 bases respectively, with 14 bases between them. This CDR3 has 15 residues. Germline-derived CDR1 and CDR2 are SGHRS and YFSETQ. The CDR3 here is CASSFLRDSTYEQYF. In nucleotides, the CDR3 is TGCGCCAGCAGCTTTCTCAGGGATAGTACCTACGAGCAGTACTTC.